The 15 T cell receptor beta chains below all came from one sample that was sequenced in a study of blood T cell repertoires in COVID-19. Data came from immunoSEQ multiplex PCR; TCRdb stores just in-frame clones and leaves some out. The sample carries more than 300,000 clones, more than 70% recorded once. Specimen: peripheral blood. The receptors originated from a woman aged 45-60 years with acute or convalescent COVID-19.

The chain is built from TRBV28 and TRBJ2-3; 10 nucleotides line up with TRBD2. The V gene's germline CDR1 is MDHEN and CDR2 SYDVKM. V shed 8 bases and J 0 bases; nucleotides not matched to a gene: 11. The CDR3 is 17 residues long. The DNA of the CDR3 is TGTGCCAGCCGTTATCCCGGACTAGCGGATAGCACAGATACGCAGTATTTT. Residues: CASRYPGLADSTDTQYF.

The rearrangement links TRBV21-1 to TRBJ2-7; the table's D call, TRBD1, was not checked against the DNA. TRBV21-1 is tagged as a pseudogene. This CDR3 spans 16 amino acids. CDR3 DNA: TGTGCCAGCAGCCACCACAGGGGGACAGGGACCTACGAGCAGTACTTC. It encodes CASSHHRGTGTYEQYF.

V gene TRBV28 combines with J gene TRBJ2-7; 8 bases map to TRBD1. The CDR3 extends over 14 amino acids. Germline CDR1 and CDR2: MDHEN and SYDVKM. The junction had 8 bases not matched to a gene; V was cut back by 3 bases and J by 7 bases. The CDR3 coding sequence is TGTGCCAGCAGTTTGTCCAGGGGGCAAAGAGAGCAGTACTTC. Translation gives CASSLSRGQREQYF. The variable domain in full, with the rest retrieved from reference TRBV28 and TRBJ2-7, is DVKVTQSSRYLVKRTGEKVFLECVQDMDHENMFWYRQDPGLGLRLIYFSYDVKMKEKGDIPEGYSVSREKKERFSLILESASTNQTSMYLCASSLSRGQREQYFGPGTRLTVT.

V and J are TRBV30 and TRBJ2-7; D perhaps matches TRBD1 (6 bases). Trimming took off 2 bases at V and 2 bases at J, with 16 bases between the two ends. The germline CDR1 and CDR2 sequences are GTSNPN and SVGIG (reference sequence). CDR3 length equals 15 residues. The CDR3 region is CAWSSLRQATYEQYF. For the CDR3, the DNA is TGTGCCTGGAGTTCGCTCCGACAGGCCACCTACGAGCAGTACTTC.

V is TRBV27 and J is TRBJ2-1; TRBD2 is a possible D gene (6 bases). Deletions cut 10 bases from V and 6 bases from J, with 10 bases between. Germline values: CDR1 MNHEY, CDR2 SMNVEV (reference sequence). The CDR3 contains 11 residues. CDR3 amino acids: CATGGRNEQFF. CDR3 nucleotides: TGTGCCACCGGGGGTCGCAATGAGCAGTTCTTC.

This clone was recorded only once. This chain uses TRBV9 with TRBJ1-5; TRBD1 aligns across 7 bases. After removal of 1 base from V and 5 bases from J, the junction contained 6 bases not matched to a gene. The germline gives CDR1 SGDLS, CDR2 YYNGEE. This CDR3 spans 15 amino acids. The DNA of the CDR3 is TGTGCCAGCAGCGTAAGTGGGACAGTCCATCAGCCCCAGCATTTT. This translates into CASSVSGTVHQPQHF.

This chain connects TRBV7-2 to TRBJ1-4; 7 positions agree with TRBD1. V lost 5 bases and J lost 8; bases outside the gene matches: 11. There are 15 residues in the CDR3. Germline V gives CDR1 SGHTA, CDR2 FQGNSA. The CDR3, as DNA: TGTGCCAGCAGCCCAACAGGGGCCTTAAGGGAAAAACTGTTTTTT. This sequence encodes CASSPTGALREKLFF. Full variable domain (remainder filled in from reference TRBV7-2 and TRBJ1-4): GAGVSQSPSNKVTEKGKDVELRCDPISGHTALYWYRQSLGQGLEFLIYFQGNSAPDKSGLPSDRFSAERTGGSVSTLTIQRTQQEDSAVYLCASSPTGALREKLFFGSGTQLSVL.

There are a few counts of this clone. This rearrangement joins TRBV5-5 to TRBJ1-1; 9 bases match TRBD1. Germline V gene data show CDR1 as SGHKS and CDR2 as YYEKEE (reference sequence). The CDR3 is 14 amino acids. Trimming at V came to 2 bases and at J to 3 bases, leaving 2 bases not matched to a gene. The CDR3 nucleotides are TGTGCCAGCAGCTTACAGGGGGCCCACACTGAAGCTTTCTTT. It specifies CASSLQGAHTEAFF.

This clone has a handful of counts. The V and J genes are TRBV11-1 and TRBJ2-3, with 7 nucleotides matching TRBD2. Germline CDR1 reads SGHAT; CDR2 reads FQDESV (reference sequence). V shed 8 bases, J shed 1 base, and the junction held 3 bases outside the gene matches. There are 13 residues in the CDR3. Written as DNA, the CDR3 is TGTGCCAGCCAGAGCGGGGGCACAGATACGCAGTATTTT. This translates into CASQSGGTDTQYF. Full variable domain (rest looked up from reference TRBV11-1 and TRBJ2-3): EAEVAQSPRYKITEKSQAVAFWCDPISGHATLYWYRQILGQGPELLVQFQDESVVDDSQLPKDRFSAERLKGVDSTLKIQPAELGDSAMYLCASQSGGTDTQYFGPGTRLTVL.

The chain recombines TRBV7-2 with TRBJ1-6, with D possibly being TRBD1 (5 bases). CDR3 length equals 16 residues. V was cut by 1 base and J by 9 bases, with 16 bases left in between. Germline V gene lookup returns CDR1 SGHTA and CDR2 FQGNSA. CDR3 region: CASSLVSGGVGSPLHF. The CDR3 DNA reads as TGTGCCAGCAGCTTAGTTAGTGGAGGGGTGGGTTCACCCCTCCACTTT.

The gene calls are TRBV6-5 and TRBJ2-1; 11 bases match TRBD2. CDR3 length equals 15 residues. Trimming removed 2 bases from V and 5 bases from J; junction bases left unmatched: 2. Per germline, CDR1 MNHEY and CDR2 SVGAGI. The DNA of the CDR3 is TGTGCCAGCAGTTACGGACTAGCGGGTGACAATGAGCAGTTCTTC. The encoded protein is CASSYGLAGDNEQFF.

The chain joins TRBV5-8 to TRBJ2-5; D possibly corresponds to TRBD2 (6 bases). V was trimmed by 4 bases and J by 4 bases, leaving 17 bases between them. Germline CDR1 reads SGHTS; CDR2 reads YDEGEE. The CDR3 spans 15 residues. The CDR3 loop reads CASSRRRGLGETQYF. CDR3 nucleotides: TGTGCCAGCAGCCGCCGTCGGGGGTTAGGAGAGACCCAGTACTTC.

This clone was seen once. The rearrangement links TRBV27 to TRBJ2-7, with 7 bases that match TRBD1. The J segment lost 6 bases and the V segment lost 5 bases, leaving 19 bases of the junction unmatched. This CDR3 has 17 residues. Germline V gene sequence: CDR1 MNHEY, CDR2 SMNVEV (reference sequence). Here the CDR3 DNA reads TGTGCCAGCAGTCCATATCCAACCCGGACAGGCGGTAGCGAGCAGTACTTC. This codes for CASSPYPTRTGGSEQYF.

CDR3 protein: CASSQEPAGGPRNEQFF. The CDR3 DNA follows: TGCGCCAGCAGCCAAGAACCAGCGGGAGGGCCGAGGAATGAGCAGTTCTTC. This chain links TRBV4-1 with TRBJ2-1; 10 nucleotides agree with TRBD2. This CDR3 contains 17 residues. Germline V gene lookup returns CDR1 MGHRA and CDR2 YSYEKL. Trimming removed 0 bases from V and 7 bases from J; junction bases left unmatched: 9.

The chain employs TRBV19 and TRBJ2-2; 10 nucleotides line up with TRBD1. Germline CDR1 LNHDA, CDR2 SQIVND (reference sequence). The CDR3 runs to 16 residues. The J segment lost 5 bases and the V segment lost 1 base, leaving 4 bases of the junction unmatched. CDR3 DNA: TGTGCCAGTAGTATAGCCCCGGGACAGGGGACCGGGGAGCTGTTTTTT. This gives the protein CASSIAPGQGTGELFF.